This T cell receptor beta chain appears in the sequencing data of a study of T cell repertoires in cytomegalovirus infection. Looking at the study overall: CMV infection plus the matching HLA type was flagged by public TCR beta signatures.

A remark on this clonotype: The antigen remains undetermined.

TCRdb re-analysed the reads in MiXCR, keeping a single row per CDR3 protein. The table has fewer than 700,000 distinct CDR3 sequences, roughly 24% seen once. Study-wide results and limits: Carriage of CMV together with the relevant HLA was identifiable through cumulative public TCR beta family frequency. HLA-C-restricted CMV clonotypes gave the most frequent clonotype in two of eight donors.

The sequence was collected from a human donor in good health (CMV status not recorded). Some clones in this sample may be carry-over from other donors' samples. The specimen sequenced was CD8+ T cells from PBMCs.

The DNA for the CDR3 is TGCAGTGCTTTGAGCGGGGGGTATGAGGAGACCCAGTACTTC. It translates to CSALSGGYEETQYF. The V gene is TRBV20-1, the J gene TRBJ2-5; 9 bases map to TRBD2. The CDR3 covers 14 residues. Germline values: CDR1 DFQATT, CDR2 SNEGSKA (reference sequence). V was clipped by 5 bases and J by 5 bases; unmatched bases: 9.